This T cell receptor (beta chain) was found in a study of T cells in localized non-small cell lung cancer. Overall study results and limits: Uninvolved adjacent lung, not tumor, had the highest T cell clonality.

CDR3 length: 15 residues. The germline gives CDR1 SGHRS, CDR2 YFSETQ. Trimming cost V 0 bases and J 4 bases, with 10 bases left between them. Points on this clone: What it binds is not known.

Method: immunoSEQ multiplex PCR; TCRdb's copy keeps in-frame clones and lacks some. The sample holds tens of thousands of clones, 87% seen once. The starting material was PBMCs, obtained before any cancer treatment. The receptor was isolated from a man aged 35-69 years with stage II squamous cell lung carcinoma. The rearrangement joins TRBV5-1 to TRBJ2-2; no reliable D call. The CDR3 nucleotides are TGCGCCAGCAGCTTGGAGCTAATGGGCACCGGGGAGCTGTTTTTT. As protein: CASSLELMGTGELFF.